The source of this TCR beta chain is a study of cytomegalovirus exposure and HLA in healthy donors (dated by TCRdb to the late 2010s). For the study in its entirety: In an earlier analysis of 550 to 750 of the donors, 276 Gb of sequence data and approximately 100 million unique TCR beta sequences from approximately 180 million T cells were reported. An early release that covered about 640 HLA-typed donors contained around 300 gigabases of sequencing data and around 85 million unique TCR sequences. Among the roughly 400 genotyped donors, roughly 80% belonged to the genetic ancestry cluster associated with self-reported Caucasian donors. The study aimed to test whether signatures of past pathogen exposure could be identified by cataloging public T cell receptors. Using immunosequencing, the study profiled T cell repertoires from 500 to 800 subjects and related those repertoires to cytomegalovirus serostatus. In addition to the first cohort of roughly 670 subjects, a separate validation cohort of approximately 110 different subjects was used. To predict cytomegalovirus infection status, the study brought together high-throughput TCR immunosequencing, statistical association of individual TCRs with disease status, and machine learning. To study patterns of TCR occurrence, a later analysis re-analyzed previously published TCR beta repertoires from 600 to 750 donors and added high-resolution HLA genotyping. Rather than using new phenotypic data, the later analysis identified candidate immune exposures from TCR beta sequences and from how often those sequences occurred across donors. To decide whether each TCR beta V gene segment behaved as functional or pseudogenic, an earlier analysis of some 540 of the donors relied on high-throughput TCR beta sequencing. Alongside the repertoire data, information on donor age, sex, ethnicity and CMV serostatus was compiled. A later genetic analysis took genome-wide SNP genotypes for about 55% of the roughly 670 donors and used that subset as a discovery cohort. All discovery cohort repertoires had been generated on a single sequencing platform. Both class I and class II loci were covered by HLA typing, at four-digit resolution. Typing coverage varied by locus: roughly 620-640 donors for A, B, C, DRB1 and DQB1; under 550 for DQA1; approximately 570 for DPA1; around 450 for DPB1. Roughly five DR-DQ haplotypes were handled as single units for association and clustering because linkage in the cohort was strong. Among around 400 genotyped donors of the cohort, an average of approximately 220,000 unique TCR beta nucleotide sequences was sequenced per donor, of which about 18% were non-productive.

CDR1 and CDR2 are drawn from the germline V gene: MDHEN, SYDVKM. V sheds 3 bases and J sheds 2 bases, leaving 18 bases between their ends. The CDR3 measures 17 amino acids from cysteine to phenylalanine. Left in the record is the CDR3 DNA by itself, 51 bases read in frame from the first base. The study at large found these results: An association between a missense DCLRE1C variant and V-gene and J-gene trimming of TCR beta chains was found in a later genetic analysis and replicated in an independent cohort. In a later analysis, HLA-associated TCR beta chains showed more clonal expansion and lower generation probabilities than non-associated chains that were equally common. Sequencing depth was assumed to be roughly uniform across donors in the presence/absence analyses, though that assumption may not hold. The 87-base-pair reads could not distinguish some IMGT-functional V segments, including TRBV6-2 and TRBV6-3, so those segments were excluded. A later analysis found that TCR association rates varied across HLA loci, with DRB1 alleles showing the most associated TCRs and HLA-C alleles the fewest. This cohort had only TCR beta chains sequenced, and the lack of alpha or paired-chain data limited which features could be detected. Most TCR sequences were observed very rarely across donors, whereas some public TCRs were present in many individuals. Assigning TCR associations to individual alleles was difficult when HLA alleles, especially DR and DQ, strongly co-occurred. Because counts were too low, some 17 rarely observed V segments, including chromosome 9 orphons, were excluded from the earlier analysis of around 590 of the donors. Because HLA typing was missing for some donors at each locus, association tests included only the typed subset. CMV serostatus was the only immune exposure information available for the cohort. According to a later analysis, most CMV-associated TCR beta chains appeared to be HLA-restricted, and the HLA associations seemed to be driven largely by CMV exposure. According to a later analysis, parvovirus B19, influenza, CMV and Epstein-Barr virus appeared linked to several top co-occurrence clusters. The authors suggested that the approach could potentially be extended to other disease states and immunological phenotypes. Correlated functional status among segregating V segments might be attributable to linkage disequilibrium, but an unknown experimental factor could not be ruled out. Broadly in line with IMGT annotations, most TCR beta V segments showed up in productive rearrangements about 87% or about 30% of the time in an earlier analysis of several hundred of the donors. A further reported finding was that TCR beta sequences accurately predicted the HLA-A and HLA-B alleles for most subjects in the first cohort. A later genetic analysis reported fewer N-insertions in productive TCRs among donors in an Asian-associated ancestry cluster than the approximately 700-donor mean. In both the original and validation cohorts, the classifier was reported to diagnose cytomegalovirus status with high specificity and sensitivity. Three of the identified cytomegalovirus-associated TCR beta chains were confirmed in vitro to be specific for cytomegalovirus antigens. A later analysis associated 16,951 TCR beta sequences with specific HLA alleles at a false discovery rate of 0.05. A group of highly shared sequence variants was considered likely to be a technical artifact of the sequencing pipeline. The study listed 150 to 200 TCR beta chains as associated with cytomegalovirus.

The cohort consisted of more than 650 healthy bone marrow donors. All cohort members were sampled while nominally healthy, although unrecorded immune exposures were likely present. The donor was CMV seronegative and belonged to the group of more than 300 seronegative cohort members. Each donor provided a peripheral blood sample, and peripheral blood mononuclear cells were used for TCR beta sequencing. The Qiagen DNeasy Blood Extraction Kit was used to extract genomic DNA from the blood cell samples. The protocol used for the library was the immunoSEQ multiplex PCR assay. A mixture of 60 forward primers for TCR Vbeta segments and 13 reverse primers for TCR Jbeta segments was used in the multiplex PCR. A multiplex PCR assay on genomic DNA amplified the CDR3 region of rearranged TCR beta genes. Amplified TCR beta libraries were sequenced as 87-base-pair reads on the Illumina HiSeq System. The study's own analysis went as follows. In a later analysis, tens of millions of unique TCR beta chains were counted across the roughly 610 repertoires, and some 10 million of these chains were shared by at least two donors. Raw reads were error-corrected and collapsed into unique sequences by a nearest-neighbor algorithm in which closely related sequences were merged to remove PCR and sequencing errors. Alignment of CDR3 sequences to IMGT reference sequences was used to assign V, D and J gene segments. For a sequence to be retained, a match of at least six nucleotides to both a V gene segment and a J gene segment was required. A rearrangement counted as productive if the CDR3 had no stop codons and remained in frame with V and J, and every other rearrangement counted as non-productive. CDR3 was defined according to IMGT convention as the region running from the second conserved V-encoded cysteine to the conserved J-encoded phenylalanine. Sequences without an unambiguous match to a single V gene segment were excluded from the earlier analysis of almost 600 of the donors. An earlier analysis of a few hundred of the donors called V segments functional above 56.7% productive rearrangements and segregating when the between-donor standard deviation exceeded 5%. A statistical classification framework was developed to diagnose cytomegalovirus status using the catalog of TCR beta chain sequences. V and J gene assignment, in a later analysis, came from comparing TCR nucleotide sequences with IMGT/GENE-DB human TR gene sequences. The TCRdist pipeline was used in a later analysis to assign CDR3 sequences and most-parsimonious VDJ recombination scenarios. In a later analysis, every TCR beta chain was defined by the combination of its CDR3 amino acid sequence and its V-gene family, and reads without a unique V-gene family were dropped. To address suspected cross-contamination and a sequencing artifact, a later analysis removed roughly 580 highly shared, low-generation-probability nucleotide sequences. For each public chain, a later analysis derived a clonal expansion index from normalized ranks of inferred template counts within each repertoire. In a later analysis, generation probabilities were computed using a VDJ recombination model fitted to out-of-frame rearrangements, and the results were checked against IGoR. Hypergeometric tests were used in a later analysis to score TCR-TCR, TCR-HLA and TCR-CMV co-occurrence, with a repertoire-size bias correction applied to the TCR pairs. False discovery rates were estimated in a later analysis by permuting HLA or CMV assignments 20 times. In a later analysis, co-occurring TCRs were grouped using DBSCAN, and TCRdist sequence similarity was added for clustering within HLA-allele-positive subsets. Co-occurrence clustering excluded repertoires with fewer than 30,000 or more than 120,000 public chains, plus five with anomalous nucleotide sharing. As stored in TCRdb, this immuneACCESS dataset retains in-frame rearrangements with V and J assigned. A fraction of the clones does not appear; measured against another copy, unresolved V genes explain less than half of the discrepancy, and the remainder lacks a known reason. Clone size and V and J calls were adopted from that table, with D and trimming inferred from the DNA. The table for this sample lists about 130,000 clones; roughly three quarters of them were counted only once. Around 2% of the sample lies in the top ten.

Regarding this clone: No antigen is known for it. No per-base quality is available; no much larger clone lies one base away.

The sequence was collected from a woman aged 40 to 50 in good health and CMV-seronegative. The chain is made from TRBV28 and TRBJ2-3; TRBD2 could be the D gene, as 6 bases match. The sample was PBMCs. In nucleotides, the sequence is TGTGCCAGCAGTTTCGTTGGGGCGGGGTTAAACACAGATACGCAGTATTTT. Translation gives CASSFVGAGLNTDTQYF.